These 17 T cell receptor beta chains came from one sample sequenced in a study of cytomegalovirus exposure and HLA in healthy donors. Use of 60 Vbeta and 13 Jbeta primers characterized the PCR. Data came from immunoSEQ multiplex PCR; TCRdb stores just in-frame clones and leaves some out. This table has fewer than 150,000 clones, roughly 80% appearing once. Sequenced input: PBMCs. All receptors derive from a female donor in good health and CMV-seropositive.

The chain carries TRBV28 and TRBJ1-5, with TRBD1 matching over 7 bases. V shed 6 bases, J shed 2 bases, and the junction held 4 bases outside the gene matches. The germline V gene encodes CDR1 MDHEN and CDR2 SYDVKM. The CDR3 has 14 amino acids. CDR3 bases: TGTGCCAGCAGCGGACAGGTAGGCAATCAGCCCCAGCATTTT. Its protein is CASSGQVGNQPQHF.

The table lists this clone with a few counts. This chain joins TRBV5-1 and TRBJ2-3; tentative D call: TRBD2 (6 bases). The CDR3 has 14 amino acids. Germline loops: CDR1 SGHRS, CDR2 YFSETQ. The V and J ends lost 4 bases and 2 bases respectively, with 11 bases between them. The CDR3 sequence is CASSRGLYTDTQYF. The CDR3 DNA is TGCGCCAGCAGCAGGGGACTTTACACAGATACGCAGTATTTT.

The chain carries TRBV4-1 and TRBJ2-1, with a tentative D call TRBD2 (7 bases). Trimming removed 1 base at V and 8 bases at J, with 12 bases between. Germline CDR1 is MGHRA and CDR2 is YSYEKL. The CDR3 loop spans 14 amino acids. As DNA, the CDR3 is TGCGCCAGCAGCCAAGTAGGGGGGGCGGATGAGCAGTTCTTC. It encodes CASSQVGGADEQFF.

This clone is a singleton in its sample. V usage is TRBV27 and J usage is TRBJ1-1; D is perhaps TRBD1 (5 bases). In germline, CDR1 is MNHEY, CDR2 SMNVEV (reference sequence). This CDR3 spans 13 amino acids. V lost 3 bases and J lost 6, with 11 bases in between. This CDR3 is CASSLQGGAEAFF. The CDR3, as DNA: TGTGCCAGCAGTTTGCAGGGAGGCGCTGAAGCTTTCTTT.

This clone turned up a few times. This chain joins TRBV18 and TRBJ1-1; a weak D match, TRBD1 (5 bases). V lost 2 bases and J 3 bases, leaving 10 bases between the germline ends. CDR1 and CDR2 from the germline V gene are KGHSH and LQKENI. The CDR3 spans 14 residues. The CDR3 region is CASSPRGQDTEAFF. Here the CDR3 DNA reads TGTGCCAGCTCACCAAGGGGTCAGGACACTGAAGCTTTCTTT.

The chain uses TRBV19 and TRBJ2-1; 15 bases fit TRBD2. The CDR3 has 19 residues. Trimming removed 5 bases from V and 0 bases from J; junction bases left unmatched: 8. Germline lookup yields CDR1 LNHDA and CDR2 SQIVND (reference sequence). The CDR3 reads CASSPGLAGGRSSYNEQFF. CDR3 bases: TGTGCCAGTAGTCCGGGACTAGCGGGGGGCAGGAGCTCCTACAATGAGCAGTTCTTC.

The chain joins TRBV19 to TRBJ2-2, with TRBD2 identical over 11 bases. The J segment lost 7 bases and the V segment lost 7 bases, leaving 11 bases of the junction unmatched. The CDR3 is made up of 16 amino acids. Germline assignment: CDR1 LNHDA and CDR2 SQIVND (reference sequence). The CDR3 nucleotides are TGTGCCAGTACCCTGGGGACTAGCGGAGTATACGGGGAGCTGTTTTTT. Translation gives CASTLGTSGVYGELFF.

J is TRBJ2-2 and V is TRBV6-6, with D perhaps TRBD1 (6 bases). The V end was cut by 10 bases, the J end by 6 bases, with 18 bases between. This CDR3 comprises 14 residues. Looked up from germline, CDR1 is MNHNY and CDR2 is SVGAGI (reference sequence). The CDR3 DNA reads TGTGCCATCAACCTACAGGGTCTTGCCGGGGAGCTGTTTTTT. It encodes CAINLQGLAGELFF.

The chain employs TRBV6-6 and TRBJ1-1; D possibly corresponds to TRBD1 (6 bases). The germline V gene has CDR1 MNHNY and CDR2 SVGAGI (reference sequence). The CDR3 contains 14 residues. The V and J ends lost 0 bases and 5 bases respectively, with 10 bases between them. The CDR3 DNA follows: TGTGCCAGCAGTTACTCGGGGGCCGGTACTGAAGCTTTCTTT. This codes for CASSYSGAGTEAFF.

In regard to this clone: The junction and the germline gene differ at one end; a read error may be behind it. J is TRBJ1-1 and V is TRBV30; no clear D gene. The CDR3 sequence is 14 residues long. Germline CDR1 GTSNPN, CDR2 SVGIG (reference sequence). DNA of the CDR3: TGTGCCCGGAGTGTACGGGATTTGAACACTGAAGCTTTCTTT. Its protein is CARSVRDLNTEAFF.

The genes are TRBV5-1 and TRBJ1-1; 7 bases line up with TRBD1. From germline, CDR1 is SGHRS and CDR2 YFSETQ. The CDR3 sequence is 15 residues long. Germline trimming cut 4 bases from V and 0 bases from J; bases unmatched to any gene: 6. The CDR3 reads CASSQGQPLNTEAFF. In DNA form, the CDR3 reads TGCGCCAGCAGCCAGGGACAGCCCCTGAACACTGAAGCTTTCTTT.

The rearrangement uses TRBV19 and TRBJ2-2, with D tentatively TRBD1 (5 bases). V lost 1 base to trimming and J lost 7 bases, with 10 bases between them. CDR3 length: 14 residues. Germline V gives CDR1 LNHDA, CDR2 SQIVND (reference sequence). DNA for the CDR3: TGTGCCAGTAGTATAGGGACATTGGGCGGGGAGCTGTTTTTT. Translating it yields CASSIGTLGGELFF.

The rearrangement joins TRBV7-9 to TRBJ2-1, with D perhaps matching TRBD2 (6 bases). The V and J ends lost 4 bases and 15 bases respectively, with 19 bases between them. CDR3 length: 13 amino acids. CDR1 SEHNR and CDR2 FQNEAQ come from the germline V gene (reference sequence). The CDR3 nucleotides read TGTGCCAGCAGCTACCCTCTGGCGGGGTCCCCGTTCTTC. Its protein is CASSYPLAGSPFF.

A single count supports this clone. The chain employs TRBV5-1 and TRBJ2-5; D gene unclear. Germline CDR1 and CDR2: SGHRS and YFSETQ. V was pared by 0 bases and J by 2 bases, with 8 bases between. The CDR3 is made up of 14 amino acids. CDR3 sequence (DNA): TGCGCCAGCAGCTTGGCCAGATCGCAAGAGACCCAGTACTTC. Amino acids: CASSLARSQETQYF.

The CDR3 reads CASSLQGREPQHF. In nucleotides, the CDR3 is TGTGCCAGCAGCTTACAGGGAAGGGAGCCCCAGCATTTT. The rearrangement uses TRBV5-6 and TRBJ1-5; perhaps TRBD1 as D (6 bases). The CDR3 extends over 13 amino acids. Trimming left V 2 bases short and J 8 bases short, with 11 bases between. Germline V gene lookup returns CDR1 SGHDT and CDR2 YYEEEE.

The DNA for the CDR3 is TGTGCCAGCAGGTCGACAGGGGGTGACGGCTACACCTTC. Translating gives CASRSTGGDGYTF. The chain couples TRBV6-6 to TRBJ1-2; 9 positions match TRBD1. The CDR3 consists of 13 residues. Trimming took 6 bases from V and 8 from J; bases not matched to a gene: 7. Germline-derived CDR1 and CDR2 are MNHNY and SVGAGI (reference sequence).

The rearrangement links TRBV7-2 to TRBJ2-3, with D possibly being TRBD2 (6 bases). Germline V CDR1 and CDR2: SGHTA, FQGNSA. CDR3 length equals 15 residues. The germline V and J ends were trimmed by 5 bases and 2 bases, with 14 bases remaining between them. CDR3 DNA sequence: TGTGCCAGCAGCCCCCACGGGGACTTCACAGATACGCAGTATTTT. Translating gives CASSPHGDFTDTQYF. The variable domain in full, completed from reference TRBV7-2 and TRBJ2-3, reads GAGVSQSPSNKVTEKGKDVELRCDPISGHTALYWYRQSLGQGLEFLIYFQGNSAPDKSGLPSDRFSAERTGGSVSTLTIQRTQQEDSAVYLCASSPHGDFTDTQYFGPGTRLTVL.